This TCR beta chain was recorded in a study of T cell repertoires in cytomegalovirus infection. Study-level information: CMV infection plus the matching HLA type was flagged by public TCR beta signatures. Study results and limitations: Across the ex vivo response, the dominant clonotypes were HLA-C-restricted CMV-specific TCR beta clonotypes. Cumulative public TCR beta family frequency identified carriers of CMV plus the relevant HLA.

Trimming took off 7 bases at V and 8 bases at J, with 26 bases between the two ends. CDR3 size: 16 residues. CDR1 and CDR2 from the germline V gene are SGHTA and FQGNSA. A single record per CDR3 protein comes from TCRdb applying MiXCR to the reads. The data hold approximately 180,000 distinct CDR3 sequences, with approximately 9.7% observed a single time. This clonotype was picked up many times. The antigen is not known. Sequenced input: PBMCs. V and J are TRBV7-2 and TRBJ1-2, with D maybe TRBD1 (5 bases). The TCR was taken from a human donor in good health (CMV status not recorded). Some clones in this sample may be carry-over from other donors' samples. CDR3 in DNA: TGTGCCAGCACCATCTTGGGCAGCGGGGCGGTGAGCGGCTACACCTTC. Its protein product is CASTILGSGAVSGYTF.